A selection of T cell receptor beta chains follows, all from one sample in a study of shared clonotypes between healthy human individuals. Assay: immunoSEQ multiplex PCR; the TCRdb copy retains only in-frame clones and omits some. This table has 2.5 million or so clones, about 92% appearing once. What was sequenced was naive CD4+ T cells sorted from blood. These receptors were collected from a man aged 18-30 years in good health. Each CDR3 is given with its conserved first and last residue. A D gene is named only where the DNA matches it firmly. Size is omitted from some rows. Given values are once, few, many or a class for expanded clones.

size	J	D	V	DNA	CDR3
few	TRBJ1-6	NA	TRBV2	TGTGCCAGCAGTTTGGATGGGACACCCCTCCACTTT	CASSLDGTPLHF
once	TRBJ2-7	NA	TRBV6-6	TGTGCCAGCAGTCTCCCCTCCGGTCGCTCCTACGAGCAGTACTTC	CASSLPSGRSYEQYF
NA	TRBJ1-2	NA	TRBV11-2	TGTGCCAGCAGCTTATACGGGGAGTCAGGCGGCTACACCTTC	CASSLYGESGGYTF
NA	TRBJ2-7	NA	TRBV2	TGTGCCAGCAAAGAAATGGCGCAGGGTATCTACGAGCAGTACTTC	CASKEMAQGIYEQYF
NA	TRBJ2-2	NA	TRBV10-2	TGCGCCAGCCTCCACCTCCCTAACACCGGGGAGCTGTTTTTT	CASLHLPNTGELFF
NA	TRBJ2-3	NA	TRBV25-1	TGTGCCAGCAGTGAATGGACTGGGGCTACGCAGTATTTT	CASSEWTGATQYF
NA	TRBJ2-1	TRBD2	TRBV7-3	TGTGCCAGCAGCTCCTCGGCGGGAGTATACAATGAGCAGTTCTTC	CASSSSAGVYNEQFF
NA	TRBJ2-5	NA	TRBV5-1	TGCGCCAGCAGCGTGGGGCAGGAGACCCAGTACTTC	CASSVGQETQYF
NA	TRBJ1-1	TRBD1	TRBV5-4	TGTGCCAGCAGCACAACCGGGACAGGCGTATGGAGCACTGAAGCTTTCTTT	CASSTTGTGVWSTEAFF
NA	TRBJ1-4	NA	TRBV6-5	TGTGCCAGCAGGAGCGGGACGCGGCTTGAAAAACTGTTTTTT	CASRSGTRLEKLFF
NA	TRBJ1-5	NA	TRBV7-3	TGTGCCAGCAGCTTAGGGCTGAATCAGCCCCAGCATTTT	CASSLGLNQPQHF
NA	TRBJ2-7	NA	TRBV18	TGTGCCAGCTCACCACAGTACCCGACCTACGAGCAGTACTTC	CASSPQYPTYEQYF
NA	TRBJ2-6	NA	TRBV9	TGTGCCAGCAGCGTGATGATCTCTGGGGCCAACGTCCTGACTTTC	CASSVMISGANVLTF
NA	TRBJ1-4	TRBD1	TRBV6-5	TGTGCCAGCAGCCCCAGGGGGAATGAAAAACTGTTTTTT	CASSPRGNEKLFF
NA	TRBJ1-2	TRBD1	TRBV12-5	TGTGCTAGTGGTTTGGTACCGTACAGGGGGTACTATGGCTACACCTTC	CASGLVPYRGYYGYTF
NA	TRBJ2-3	TRBD2	TRBV9	TGTGCCAGCAGCGTAGGGGTTGGCGGGAGGGCTAGCACAGATACGCAGTATTTT	CASSVGVGGRASTDTQYF
once	TRBJ2-2	NA	TRBV6-1	TGTGCCAGCAGTGAAGACGGCTACGCGTATCCCGGGGAGCTGTTTTTT	CASSEDGYAYPGELFF
NA	TRBJ2-1	NA	TRBV30	TGTGCCTGGAGTCTGGGTAGCTCCTACAATGAGCAGTTCTTC	CAWSLGSSYNEQFF
NA	TRBJ1-2	NA	TRBV5-6	TGTGCCAGCAGCTTGTTGACCACAAGCTACGGCTACACCTTC	CASSLLTTSYGYTF
NA	TRBJ2-1	TRBD1	TRBV29-1	TGCAGCGGTCGGGACAGGGGGCGAAGGGGTGAGCAGTTCTTC	CSGRDRGRRGEQFF
NA	TRBJ1-6	NA	TRBV30	TGTGCCTGGAGTGTCTCCGGGGTATACTCACCCCTCCACTTT	CAWSVSGVYSPLHF
NA	TRBJ2-1	TRBD1	TRBV6-5	TGTGCCAGCAGGTCCGGGACAGGGAGGAATGAGCAGTTCTTC	CASRSGTGRNEQFF
NA	TRBJ2-7	NA	TRBV5-4	TGTGCCAGCAGCTTGGGCAGCGGAGGATACGAGCAGTACTTC	CASSLGSGGYEQYF
NA	TRBJ2-7	NA	TRBV4-1	TGCGCCAGCAGCCAATCGGGGACTGCCCACGAGCAGTACTTC	CASSQSGTAHEQYF
NA	TRBJ1-3	NA	TRBV27	TGTGCCAGCAGTTTATCGAACGGGAGGGGAAACACCATATATTTT	CASSLSNGRGNTIYF
NA	TRBJ2-3	NA	TRBV11-2	TGTGCCAGCAGCTTATCGGAGGGCACAGATACGCAGTATTTT	CASSLSEGTDTQYF
NA	TRBJ1-5	NA	TRBV21-1	TGTGCCAGCAGGAGGGTAGCACAGCCCCAGCATTTT	CASRRVAQPQHF
NA	TRBJ2-1	NA	TRBV13	TGTGCCAGCAGTTTGCTAGGGGGCTCCTACAATGAGCAGTTCTTC	CASSLLGGSYNEQFF
NA	TRBJ1-4	NA	TRBV5-1	TGCGCCAGCAGCCTCATGGGGGCCAATGAAAAACTGTTTTTT	CASSLMGANEKLFF
NA	TRBJ1-4	NA	TRBV5-4	TGTGCCAGCAGCTTGGGGGACGGGCGGGGTGAAAAACTGTTTTTT	CASSLGDGRGEKLFF
NA	TRBJ1-4	NA	TRBV6-1	TGTGCCAGCAGTGAATGGGGCCAAGTCGGGGAAAAACTGTTTTTT	CASSEWGQVGEKLFF
NA	TRBJ1-4	NA	TRBV5-1	TGCGCCAGCAGCTTTCTCGTGGGGGCGGAAGAAAAACTGTTTTTT	CASSFLVGAEEKLFF
NA	TRBJ2-5	NA	TRBV6-1	TGTGCCAGCACTCATGGGGCGTGGCAGCAAGAGACCCAGTACTTC	CASTHGAWQQETQYF
NA	TRBJ2-1	TRBD1	TRBV5-1	TGCGCCAGCAGCTTCCTCCGGGACAGCAACAATGAGCAGTTCTTC	CASSFLRDSNNEQFF
NA	TRBJ1-5	NA	TRBV11-2	TGTGCCAGCAGCCCCGAAGGGTATAGCAATCAGCCCCAGCATTTT	CASSPEGYSNQPQHF
NA	TRBJ2-4	TRBD1	TRBV19	TGTGCCAGTGCCGGGACAGGGGGCGTCTTAGCCAAAAACATTCAGTACTTC	CASAGTGGVLAKNIQYF
NA	TRBJ2-7	TRBD1	TRBV25-1	TGTGCCAGCAGTGAATCGACAGGGTCTCACGAGCAGTACTTC	CASSESTGSHEQYF
once	TRBJ1-2	NA	TRBV5-1	TGCGCCAGCAGCCCCGGCGGGGGCTATGGCTACACCTTC	CASSPGGGYGYTF
NA	TRBJ1-2	NA	TRBV30	TGTGCCTGGAGTGGATCCCGGTATGGCTACACCTTC	CAWSGSRYGYTF
NA	TRBJ1-5	TRBD1	TRBV2	TGTGCCAGCAGTGGACAGGGTGCCCCCTTAGGTAATCAGCCCCAGCATTTT	CASSGQGAPLGNQPQHF
NA	TRBJ1-1	TRBD1	TRBV7-9	TGTGCCAGCAGCTCGTTACAGGGGTCGAACACTGAAGCTTTCTTT	CASSSLQGSNTEAFF
NA	TRBJ1-2	TRBD1	TRBV4-1	TGCGCCAGCAGCCTCGGGGAGGACAGGGAGGTATCTGGCTACACCTTC	CASSLGEDREVSGYTF
NA	TRBJ2-7	NA	TRBV5-1	TGCGCCAGCAGCAGGGTTCCCCACGAGCAGTACTTC	CASSRVPHEQYF
NA	TRBJ1-3	NA	TRBV30	TGTGCCTGGGCCCTTTTCTCTGGAAACACCATATATTTT	CAWALFSGNTIYF
NA	TRBJ1-6	NA	TRBV7-9	TGTGCCAGCAGCTTGGGGACGAGCTATAATTCACCCCTCCACTTT	CASSLGTSYNSPLHF
NA	TRBJ1-2	NA	TRBV2	TGTGCCAGCAGTGTTTTAGTCGGCTACACCTTC	CASSVLVGYTF
once	TRBJ1-1	NA	TRBV6-5	TGTGCCAGCAGGGATTGGGGCACTGAAGCTTTCTTT	CASRDWGTEAFF
NA	TRBJ1-1	NA	TRBV29-1	TGCAGCGCCCCCGGTGGGCTCATTAGCAGCCCTATGAACACTGAAGCTTTCTTT	CSAPGGLISSPMNTEAFF
NA	TRBJ1-2	NA	TRBV19	TGTGCCAGTAGGAATTCGGGAACAGGGCTCTATGGCTACACCTTC	CASRNSGTGLYGYTF
NA	TRBJ2-6	NA	TRBV5-5	TGTGCCAGCAGCTGGGGACCTCGACAGGAGGGCGTCTCTGGGGCCAACGTCCTGACTTTC	CASSWGPRQEGVSGANVLTF